The source of this T cell receptor (beta chain) is a study of CD8 T cells in Susac syndrome. Reverse transcription of roughly 0.5 to 1 ug RNA used random hexamers. TCRdb reanalysed the immunoSEQ multiplex PCR reads using MiXCR and keeps one entry per CDR3 protein. The sample shows roughly 150,000 distinct CDR3 sequences, roughly 95% of them seen only once. The ends were cut back, 2 bases at V and 5 bases at J, with 10 bases in the middle. CDR1 and CDR2 (germline): MGHRA, YSYEKL. This CDR3 spans 15 amino acids. The source is a human donor with multiple sclerosis. V is TRBV4-1 and J is TRBJ1-6, with a possible D match to TRBD1 (5 bases). Sequenced sample: CD8+ T cells from PBMCs. CDR3 protein: CASSQHVGDNSPLHF. The CDR3 DNA sequence: TGCGCCAGCAGCCAACATGTAGGGGATAATTCACCCCTCCACTTT.